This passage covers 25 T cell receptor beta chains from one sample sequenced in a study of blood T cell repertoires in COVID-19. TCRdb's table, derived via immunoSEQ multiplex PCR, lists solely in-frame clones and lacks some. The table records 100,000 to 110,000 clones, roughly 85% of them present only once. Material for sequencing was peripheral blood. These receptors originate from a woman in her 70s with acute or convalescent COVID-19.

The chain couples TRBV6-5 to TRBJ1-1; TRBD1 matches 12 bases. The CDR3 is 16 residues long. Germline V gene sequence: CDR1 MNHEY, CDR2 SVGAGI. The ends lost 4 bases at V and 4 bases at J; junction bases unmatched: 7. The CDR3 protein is CASSSLGQGASTEAFF. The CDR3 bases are TGTGCCAGCAGTTCCTTGGGACAGGGGGCGTCCACTGAAGCTTTCTTT.

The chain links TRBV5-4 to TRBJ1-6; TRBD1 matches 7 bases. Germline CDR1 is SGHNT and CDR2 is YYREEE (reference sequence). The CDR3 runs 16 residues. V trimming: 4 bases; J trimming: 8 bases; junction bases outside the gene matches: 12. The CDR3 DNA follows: TGTGCCAGCAGCCGGGAAGGGACAGCAAGAGATTCACCCCTCCACTTT. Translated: CASSREGTARDSPLHF. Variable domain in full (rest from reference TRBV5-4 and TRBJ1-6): ETGVTQSPTHLIKTRGQQVTLRCSSQSGHNTVSWYQQALGQGPQFIFQYYREEENGRGNFPPRFSGLQFPNYSSELNVNALELDDSALYLCASSREGTARDSPLHFGNGTRLTVT.

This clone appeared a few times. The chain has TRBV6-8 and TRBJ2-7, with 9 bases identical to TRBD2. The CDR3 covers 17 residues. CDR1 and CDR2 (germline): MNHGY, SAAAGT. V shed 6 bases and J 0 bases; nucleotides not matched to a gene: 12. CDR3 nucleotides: TGTGCCAGCAGCTGGGCCCCCGGGACTAGCTTCTCCTACGAGCAGTACGTC. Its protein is CASSWAPGTSFSYEQYV.

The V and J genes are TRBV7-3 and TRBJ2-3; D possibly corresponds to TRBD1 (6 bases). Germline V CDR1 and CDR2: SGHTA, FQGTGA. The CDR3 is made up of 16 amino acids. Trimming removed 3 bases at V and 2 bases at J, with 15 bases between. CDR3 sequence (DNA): TGTGCCAGCAGCTTGGTTGCAGGGGCGGTCACAGATACGCAGTATTTT. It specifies CASSLVAGAVTDTQYF.

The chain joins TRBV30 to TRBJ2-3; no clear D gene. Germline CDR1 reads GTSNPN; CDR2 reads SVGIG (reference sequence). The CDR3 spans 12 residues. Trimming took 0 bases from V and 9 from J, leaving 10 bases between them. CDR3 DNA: TGTGCCTGGAGTGTACCAAAAGCAACGCAGTATTTT. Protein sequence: CAWSVPKATQYF.

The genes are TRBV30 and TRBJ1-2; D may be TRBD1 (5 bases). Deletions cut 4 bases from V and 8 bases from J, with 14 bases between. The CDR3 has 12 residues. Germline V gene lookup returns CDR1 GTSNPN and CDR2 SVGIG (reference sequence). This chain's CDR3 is CAWNRGEGGYTF. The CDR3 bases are TGTGCCTGGAACCGAGGGGAGGGCGGCTACACCTTC. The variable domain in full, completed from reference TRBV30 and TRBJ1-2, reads SQTIHQWPATLVQPVGSPLSLECTVEGTSNPNLYWYRQAAGRGLQLLFYSVGIGQISSEVPQNLSASRPQDRQFILSSKKLLLSDSGFYLCAWNRGEGGYTFGSGTRLTVV.

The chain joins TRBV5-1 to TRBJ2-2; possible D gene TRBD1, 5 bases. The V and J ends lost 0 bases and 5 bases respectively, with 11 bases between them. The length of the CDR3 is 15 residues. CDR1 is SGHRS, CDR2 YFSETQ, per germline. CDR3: CASSLVSQETGELFF. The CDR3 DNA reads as TGCGCCAGCAGCTTGGTATCACAGGAGACCGGGGAGCTGTTTTTT.

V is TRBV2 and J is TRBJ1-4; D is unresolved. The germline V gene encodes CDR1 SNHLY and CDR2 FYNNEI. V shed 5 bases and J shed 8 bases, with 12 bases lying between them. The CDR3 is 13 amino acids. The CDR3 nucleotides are TGTGCCAGCAGTTCTTTGGAGGGCGAAAAACTGTTTTTT. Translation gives CASSSLEGEKLFF.

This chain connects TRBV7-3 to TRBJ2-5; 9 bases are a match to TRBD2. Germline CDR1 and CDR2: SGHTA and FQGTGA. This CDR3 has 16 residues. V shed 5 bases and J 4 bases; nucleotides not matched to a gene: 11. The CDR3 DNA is TGTGCCAGCAGCCCTGCTTTGCGGGGGGGCGCAGAGACCCAGTACTTC. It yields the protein CASSPALRGGAETQYF.

This CDR3 is CASSYSRQGRAEQYV. CDR3 in DNA: TGTGCCAGCAGTTACTCTAGGCAGGGCCGAGCCGAGCAGTACGTC. The chain is built from TRBV6-2 or TRBV6-3 and TRBJ2-7, with D maybe TRBD1 (5 bases). The CDR3 runs to 15 residues. Germline-derived CDR1 and CDR2 are MNHEY and SVGEGT. V lost 0 bases and J lost 6, with 15 bases in between.

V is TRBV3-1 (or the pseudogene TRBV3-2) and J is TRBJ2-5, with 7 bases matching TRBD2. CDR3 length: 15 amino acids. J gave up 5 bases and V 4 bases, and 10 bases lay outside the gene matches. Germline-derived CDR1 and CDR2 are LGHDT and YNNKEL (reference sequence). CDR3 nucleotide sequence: TGTGCCAGCAGCCCACGGGCGGGGGAGCGTGAGACCCAGTACTTC. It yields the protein CASSPRAGERETQYF.

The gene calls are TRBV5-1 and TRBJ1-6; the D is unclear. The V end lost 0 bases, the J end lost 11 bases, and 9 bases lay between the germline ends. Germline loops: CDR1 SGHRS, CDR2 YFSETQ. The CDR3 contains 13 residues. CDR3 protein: CASSLAGVPPLHF. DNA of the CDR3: TGCGCCAGCAGCTTGGCCGGGGTGCCACCCCTCCACTTT.

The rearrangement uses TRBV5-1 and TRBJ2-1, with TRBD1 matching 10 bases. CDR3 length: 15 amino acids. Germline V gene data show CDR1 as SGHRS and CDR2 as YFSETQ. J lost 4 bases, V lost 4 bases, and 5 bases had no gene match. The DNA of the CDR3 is TGCGCCAGCAGCAAAGGGACAGGGGAATACAATGAGCAGTTCTTC. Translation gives CASSKGTGEYNEQFF.

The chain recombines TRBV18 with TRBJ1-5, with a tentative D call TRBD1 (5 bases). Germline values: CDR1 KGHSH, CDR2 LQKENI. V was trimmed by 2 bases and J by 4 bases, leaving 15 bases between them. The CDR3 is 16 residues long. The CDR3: CASSPIDKGINQPQHF. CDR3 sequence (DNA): TGTGCCAGCTCACCAATAGACAAGGGGATAAATCAGCCCCAGCATTTT.

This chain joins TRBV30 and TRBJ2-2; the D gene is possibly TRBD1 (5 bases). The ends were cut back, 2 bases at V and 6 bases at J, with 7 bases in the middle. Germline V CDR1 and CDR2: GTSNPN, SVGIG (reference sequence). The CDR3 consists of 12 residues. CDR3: CAWSKGSGELFF. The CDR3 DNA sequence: TGTGCCTGGAGTAAGGGGTCCGGGGAGCTGTTTTTT.

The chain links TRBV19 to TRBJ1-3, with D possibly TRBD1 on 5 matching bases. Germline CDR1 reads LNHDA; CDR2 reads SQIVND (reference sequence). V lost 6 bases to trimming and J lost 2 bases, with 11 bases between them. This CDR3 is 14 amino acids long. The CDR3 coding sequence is TGTGCCAGTAGCAAAGGGGAGGCTGGAAACACCATATATTTT. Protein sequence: CASSKGEAGNTIYF.

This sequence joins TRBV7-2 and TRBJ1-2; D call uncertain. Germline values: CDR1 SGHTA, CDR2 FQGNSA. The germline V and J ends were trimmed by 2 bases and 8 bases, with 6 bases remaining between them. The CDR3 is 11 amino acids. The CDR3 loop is CASSLYEGYTF. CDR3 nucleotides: TGTGCCAGCAGCTTATACGAGGGCTACACCTTC.

The CDR3 here is CASTQAGNSPLHF. CDR3 DNA: TGTGCCAGCACCCAGGCAGGGAATTCACCCCTCCACTTT. The chain employs TRBV6-5 and TRBJ1-6, with a weak D call TRBD1 (5 bases). V was clipped by 7 bases and J by 7 bases, with 11 bases between them. The V gene's germline CDR1 is MNHEY and CDR2 SVGAGI. This CDR3 has 13 residues.

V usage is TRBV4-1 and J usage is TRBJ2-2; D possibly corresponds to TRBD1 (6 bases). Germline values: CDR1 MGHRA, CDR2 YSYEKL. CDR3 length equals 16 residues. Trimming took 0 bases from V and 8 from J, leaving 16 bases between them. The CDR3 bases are TGCGCCAGCAGCCAAGAAGGATACGCCAGGGGAGGGGAGCTGTTTTTT. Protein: CASSQEGYARGGELFF.

The DNA for the CDR3 is TGTGCCAGCAGCTTCAGGGGGCCAGTTGAGACTGAAGCTTTCTTT. Translated, it gives CASSFRGPVETEAFF. The chain joins TRBV7-2 to TRBJ1-1, with 8 nucleotides matching TRBD1. This CDR3 comprises 15 residues. CDR1 is SGHTA, CDR2 FQGNSA, per germline. The junction had 8 bases not matched to a gene; V was cut back by 3 bases and J by 5 bases.

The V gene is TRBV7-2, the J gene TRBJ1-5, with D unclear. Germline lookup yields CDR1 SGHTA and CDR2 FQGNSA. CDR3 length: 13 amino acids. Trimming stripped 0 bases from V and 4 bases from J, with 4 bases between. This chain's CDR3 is CASSLAENQPQHF. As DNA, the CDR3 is TGTGCCAGCAGCTTAGCGGAGAATCAGCCCCAGCATTTT.

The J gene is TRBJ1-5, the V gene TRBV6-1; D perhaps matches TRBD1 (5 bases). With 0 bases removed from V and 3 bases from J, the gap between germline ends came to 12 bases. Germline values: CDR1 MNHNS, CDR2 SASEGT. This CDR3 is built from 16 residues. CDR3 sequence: CASSEAGGWANQPQHF. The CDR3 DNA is TGTGCCAGCAGTGAAGCCGGGGGGTGGGCCAATCAGCCCCAGCATTTT.

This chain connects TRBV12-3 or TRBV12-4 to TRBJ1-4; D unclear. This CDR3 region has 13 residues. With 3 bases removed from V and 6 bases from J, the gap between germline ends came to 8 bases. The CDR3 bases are TGTGCCAGCAGTTTGGGCGCTTATGAAAAACTGTTTTTT. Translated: CASSLGAYEKLFF.

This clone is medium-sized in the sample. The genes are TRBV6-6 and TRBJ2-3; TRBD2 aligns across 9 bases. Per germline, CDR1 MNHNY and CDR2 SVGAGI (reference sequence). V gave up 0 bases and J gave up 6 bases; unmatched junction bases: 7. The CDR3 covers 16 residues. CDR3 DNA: TGTGCCAGCAGTTACTCGACCAGCGGGGGGAGGGATACGCAGTATTTT. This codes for CASSYSTSGGRDTQYF.

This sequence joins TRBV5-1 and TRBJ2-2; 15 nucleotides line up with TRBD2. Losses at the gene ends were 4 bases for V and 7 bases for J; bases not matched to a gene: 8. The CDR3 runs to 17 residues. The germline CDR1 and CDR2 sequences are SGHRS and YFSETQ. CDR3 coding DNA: TGCGCCAGCAGCCGGACTAGCGGGGGGGCCTTCGACGGGGAGCTGTTTTTT. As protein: CASSRTSGGAFDGELFF. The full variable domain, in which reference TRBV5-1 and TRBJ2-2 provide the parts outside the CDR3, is KAGVTQTPRYLIKTRGQQVTLSCSPISGHRSVSWYQQTPGQGLQFLFEYFSETQRNKGNFPGRFSGRQFSNSRSEMNVSTLELGDSALYLCASSRTSGGAFDGELFFGEGSRLTVL.